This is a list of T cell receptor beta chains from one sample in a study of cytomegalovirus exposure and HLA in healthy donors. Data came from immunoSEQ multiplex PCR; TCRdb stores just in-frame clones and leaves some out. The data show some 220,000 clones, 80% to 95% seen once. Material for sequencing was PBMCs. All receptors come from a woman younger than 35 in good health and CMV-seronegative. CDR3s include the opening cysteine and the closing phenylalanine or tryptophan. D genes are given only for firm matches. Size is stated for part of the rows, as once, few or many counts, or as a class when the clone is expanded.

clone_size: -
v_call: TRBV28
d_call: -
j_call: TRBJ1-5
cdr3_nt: TGTGTCACAGAGGGGACTCCGGGGGGCCAGCCCCAGCATTTT
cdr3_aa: CVTEGTPGGQPQHF

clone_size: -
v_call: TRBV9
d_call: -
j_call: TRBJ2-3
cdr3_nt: TGTGCCAGCAGCGTAGGACAGTCAGATACGCAGTATTTT
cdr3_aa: CASSVGQSDTQYF

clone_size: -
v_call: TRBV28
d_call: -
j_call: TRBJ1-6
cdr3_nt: TGTGCCAGCAATGATCTCAGCTCCTATAATTCACCCCTCCACTTT
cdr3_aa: CASNDLSSYNSPLHF

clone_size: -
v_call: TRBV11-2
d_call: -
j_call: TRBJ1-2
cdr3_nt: TGTGCCAGCAGCTTAGCCGGGGGCTATGGCTACACCTTC
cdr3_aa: CASSLAGGYGYTF

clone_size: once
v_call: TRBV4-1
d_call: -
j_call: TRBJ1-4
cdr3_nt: TGCGCCAGCAGCCAAGACTCAGGCCTCATGGAAAAACTGTTTTTT
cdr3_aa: CASSQDSGLMEKLFF

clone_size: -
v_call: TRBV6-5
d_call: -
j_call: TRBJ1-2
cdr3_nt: TGTGCCAGCAGTTACGACAATAACTATGGCTACACCTTC
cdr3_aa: CASSYDNNYGYTF

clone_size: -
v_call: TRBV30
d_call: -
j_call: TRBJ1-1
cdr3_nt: TGTGCCTGGAGTGTACTCCAGGTACAGAACACTGAAGCTTTCTTT
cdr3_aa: CAWSVLQVQNTEAFF

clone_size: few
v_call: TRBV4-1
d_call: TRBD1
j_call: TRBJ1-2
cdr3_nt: TGCGCCAGCAGCCAAGCAGGGGGCGACGGCTACACCTTC
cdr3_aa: CASSQAGGDGYTF

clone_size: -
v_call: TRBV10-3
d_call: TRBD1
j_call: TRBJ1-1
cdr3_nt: TGTGCCATCCAGGGACAGGGGGCAGCCAACACTGAAGCTTTCTTT
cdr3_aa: CAIQGQGAANTEAFF

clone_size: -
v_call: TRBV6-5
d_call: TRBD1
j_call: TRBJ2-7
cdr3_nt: TGTGCCAGCAGAGCCGGGACAGGGTACTACGAGCAGTACTTC
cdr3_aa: CASRAGTGYYEQYF

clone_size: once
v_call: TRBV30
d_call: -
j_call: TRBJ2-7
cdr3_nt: TGTGCCTGGAGTATGACAGGGAGGGAGCAGTACTTC
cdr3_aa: CAWSMTGREQYF

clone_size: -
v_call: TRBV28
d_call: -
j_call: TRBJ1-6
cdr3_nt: TGTGCCAGCAGCCCCGTTAGGAGCTCCTATAATTCACCCCTCCACTTT
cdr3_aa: CASSPVRSSYNSPLHF

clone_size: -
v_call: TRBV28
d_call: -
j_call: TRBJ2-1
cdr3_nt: TGTGCCAGCAGTTCCCCCTCTCGGGGAGGCAATGAGCAGTTCTTC
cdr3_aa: CASSSPSRGGNEQFF

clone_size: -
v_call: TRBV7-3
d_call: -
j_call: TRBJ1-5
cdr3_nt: TGTGCCAGCAGCTTAAACTCTGGTCAGCCCCAGCATTTT
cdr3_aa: CASSLNSGQPQHF